A selection of T cell receptor beta chains follows, all from one sample in a study of T cells expressing NK-cell markers. TCRdb re-analyzed the 5' RACE reads; it lists each CDR3 protein once, without DNA. This sample's table reports 400,000 or so distinct CDR3 sequences. The sample taken for sequencing was blood T cells: a sorted CD56 or NKG2C T cell subset, CD4+ or CD8+ T cells, or bulk PBMC T cells (not recorded which). These receptor sequences come from a woman between 50 and 59 years old in good health. CDR3s include the opening cysteine and the closing phenylalanine or tryptophan. Each record gives: V gene, J gene, CDR3 protein.

v_gene: TRBV4-1; j_gene: TRBJ2-1; CDR3aa: CASSPSSGTILIEQFF
v_gene: TRBV24-1; j_gene: TRBJ2-7; CDR3aa: CATSDPGYEQYF
v_gene: TRBV4-2; j_gene: TRBJ1-1; CDR3aa: CASSPLLRQAWTEAFF
v_gene: TRBV20-1; j_gene: TRBJ1-4; CDR3aa: CSARGQGGKLFF
v_gene: TRBV24-1; j_gene: TRBJ2-5; CDR3aa: CATSDLTSGGETQYF
v_gene: TRBV12-3/TRBV12-4; j_gene: TRBJ2-2; CDR3aa: CATRVGATGELFF
v_gene: TRBV20-1; j_gene: TRBJ2-7; CDR3aa: CSAPRGDGEQYF
v_gene: TRBV2; j_gene: TRBJ2-7; CDR3aa: CASVRQNYEQYF
v_gene: TRBV10-2; j_gene: TRBJ2-1; CDR3aa: CASSEWTSGRWVNEQFF
v_gene: TRBV10-3; j_gene: TRBJ2-3; CDR3aa: CAISGKFTDTQYF